The clone carrying this T cell receptor (beta chain) has only one observation. Method: immunoSEQ multiplex PCR; TCRdb's copy keeps in-frame clones and lacks some. The table shows roughly 2.5 million clones, with around 90% occurring only once. This entry belongs to a study of shared clonotypes between healthy human individuals. The receptor was isolated from a man between 18 and 29 years old in good health. Specimen: naive CD4+ T cells sorted from blood. The subset is: CD45RA+ positively selected.

The CDR3 coding sequence is TGTGCCAGCCCCGTTGGGATTTTTTTGGGTCAGAACACTGAAGCTTTCTTT. The encoded protein is CASPVGIFLGQNTEAFF. J is TRBJ1-1 and V is TRBV6-4; D is uncertain. Looked up from germline, CDR1 is MRHNA and CDR2 is SNTAGT. CDR3 length: 17 amino acids. Deletions cut 8 bases from V and 1 base from J, with 23 bases between.